Included here is one T cell receptor beta chain sequence, with context. Antigen: not known. Looked up from germline, CDR1 is SGHNT and CDR2 is YYREEE (reference sequence). The CDR3 sequence is 15 residues long. The V gene lost 4 bases and the J gene lost 1 base, with 12 bases spanning the gap. The data stem from a study of CD8+ T cells in alopecia areata. Study-wide points: Amid tofacitinib therapy, many expanded lesional clones stayed present in scalp and blood. Tofacitinib yielded significantly lower scalp clonality and fewer expanded CD8+ clones among the top 100.

Documented treatment: oral pan-JAK inhibitor, 5-10 mg twice daily. PBMCs yielded sorted CD4+ and CD8+ T cells. cDNA serving as the sequencing template came from extracted, reverse transcribed RNA. Some clones are missing from TCRdb's copy, which holds only in-frame ones; the method was immunoSEQ multiplex PCR. The table lists about 270,000 clones, around 64% of them singletons. Sample: CD4+ T cells sorted from blood, taken at week 52, from a patient treated with tofacitinib. V is TRBV5-4 and J is TRBJ1-3; tentatively, D is TRBD1 (5 bases). The clonotype comes from a human donor with alopecia areata. CDR3 region: CASSETVSSGNTIYF. Written as DNA, the CDR3 is TGTGCCAGCAGCGAGACAGTTTCATCTGGAAACACCATATATTTT. Full variable domain (outside the CDR3, taken from reference TRBV5-4 and TRBJ1-3): ETGVTQSPTHLIKTRGQQVTLRCSSQSGHNTVSWYQQALGQGPQFIFQYYREEENGRGNFPPRFSGLQFPNYSSELNVNALELDDSALYLCASSETVSSGNTIYFGEGSWLTVV.